Listed here are 28 T cell receptor beta chains from one sample, sequenced in a study of T cells after yellow fever vaccination. One entry per CDR3 protein results from TCRdb running MiXCR on the 5' RACE reads. The sample shows about 320,000 distinct CDR3 sequences, 3.5% to 4.5% of them seen only once. The specimen was PBMCs, collected 15 days after the yellow fever booster vaccination. These receptors were taken from a man aged 18 to 30 who received the YFV17D yellow fever vaccine.

The sample holds many counts of this clonotype. The gene calls are TRBV3-1 and TRBJ2-1; no reliable D call. The ends were cut back, 3 bases at V and 2 bases at J, with 11 bases in the middle. The CDR3 contains 15 residues. Germline CDR1 reads LGHDT; CDR2 reads YNNKEL (reference sequence). This chain's CDR3 is CASSHPSVTYNEQFF. CDR3 in DNA: TGTGCCAGCAGCCACCCCTCGGTGACCTACAATGAGCAGTTCTTC.

This clonotype came up many times. The gene calls are TRBV5-1 and TRBJ2-5; possibly TRBD1 for D (5 bases). The germline V gene encodes CDR1 SGHRS and CDR2 YFSETQ. The CDR3 has 14 amino acids. Trimming removed 0 bases at V and 2 bases at J, with 8 bases between. CDR3 sequence reads: CASSLGTTQETQYF. The CDR3 DNA is TGCGCCAGCAGCTTGGGGACAACGCAAGAGACCCAGTACTTC.

This sequence joins TRBV7-9 and TRBJ2-3; 8 bases fit TRBD1. The junction had 10 bases not matched to a gene; V was cut back by 5 bases and J by 3 bases. The CDR3 consists of 16 residues. Per the germline V gene, CDR1 is SEHNR and CDR2 is FQNEAQ (reference sequence). CDR3 sequence: CASSPPRQGLTDTQYF. CDR3 DNA: TGTGCCAGCAGCCCCCCGAGACAGGGGCTAACAGATACGCAGTATTTT. Variable domain in full (rest from reference TRBV7-9 and TRBJ2-3): DTGVSQNPRHKITKRGQNVTFRCDPISEHNRLYWYRQTLGQGPEFLTYFQNEAQLEKSRLLSDRFSAERPKGSFSTLEIQRTEQGDSAMYLCASSPPRQGLTDTQYFGPGTRLTVL.

The table lists this clonotype with many counts. The chain has TRBV2 and TRBJ1-4; 8 positions agree with TRBD1. Germline trimming cut 7 bases from V and 7 bases from J; bases unmatched to any gene: 8. In germline, CDR1 is SNHLY, CDR2 FYNNEI. The length of the CDR3 is 14 residues. The CDR3 is CASNTQGAGEKLFF. The CDR3 DNA follows: TGTGCCAGCAACACCCAGGGGGCGGGTGAAAAACTGTTTTTT.

This clonotype was observed a handful of times. J is TRBJ2-7 and V is TRBV12-3 or TRBV12-4; no definite D call. Trimming left V 8 bases short and J 3 bases short, with 17 bases between. The CDR3 consists of 14 residues. DNA of the CDR3: TGTGCCAGCTCCTCCCCAGGCGGCAACTACGAGCAGTACTTC. Translated, it gives CASSSPGGNYEQYF.

In its sample, this clonotype was seen many times. The chain uses TRBV12-3 or TRBV12-4 and TRBJ1-1; TRBD1 matches 7 bases. Trimming removed 6 bases from V and 4 bases from J; junction bases left unmatched: 8. The CDR3 spans 14 residues. CDR3 sequence: CASSLQGGGTEAFF. In nucleotides, the CDR3 is TGTGCCAGCAGCCTTCAGGGGGGAGGCACTGAAGCTTTCTTT.

This clonotype was counted many times. This rearrangement joins TRBV2 to TRBJ2-4; tentatively, D is TRBD2 (6 bases). Trimming cost V 7 bases and J 9 bases, with 13 bases left between them. Germline V lookup: CDR1 SNHLY, CDR2 FYNNEI. CDR3 size: 12 residues. CDR3 DNA sequence: TGTGCCAGCATTACGGGGGTTGGCATTCAGTACTTC. Protein product: CASITGVGIQYF.

This clonotype showed up just a few times. This chain links TRBV6-4 with TRBJ2-5, with 8 bases that match TRBD2. The trim removed 2 bases at V and 4 bases at J, leaving 6 bases unmatched. This CDR3 is built from 15 residues. The germline V gene encodes CDR1 MRHNA and CDR2 SNTAGT. The CDR3 DNA reads as TGTGCCAGCAGTGACACGGCGGGGGGACGAGAGACCCAGTACTTC. Translation gives CASSDTAGGRETQYF.

This clonotype was seen many times. The J gene is TRBJ2-5, the V gene TRBV29-1; weak D call: TRBD1 (6 bases). In germline, CDR1 is SQVTM, CDR2 ANQGSEA. This CDR3 region has 13 residues. V was trimmed by 4 bases and J by 3 bases, leaving 12 bases between them. The chain's CDR3 is CSVAGRGKETQYF. The CDR3 bases are TGCAGCGTTGCGGGCAGGGGAAAAGAGACCCAGTACTTC.

This clonotype occurred many times. The CDR3 DNA sequence: TGTGCCAGCAGCTTAGCGGCCGGGGAGCTGTTTTTT. It translates to CASSLAAGELFF. The chain has TRBV7-6 and TRBJ2-2; no definite D call. Trimming pared 0 bases from V and 6 bases from J, leaving 2 bases between. Germline CDR1 SGHVS, CDR2 FNYEAQ. The CDR3 is made up of 12 amino acids. The complete variable domain, with remaining parts taken from reference TRBV7-6 and TRBJ2-2, reads GAGVSQSPRYKVTKRGQDVALRCDPISGHVSLYWYRQALGQGPEFLTYFNYEAQQDKSGLPNDRFSAERPEGSISTLTIQRTEQRDSAMYRCASSLAAGELFFGEGSRLTVL.

The chain links TRBV5-4 to TRBJ2-1; D is undetermined. This CDR3 comprises 12 residues. The germline V gene has CDR1 SGHNT and CDR2 YYREEE (reference sequence). Between the trimmed V and J ends, which lost 4 bases and 6 bases, there was a span of 8 bases. The CDR3 bases are TGTGCCAGCAGCCGCTCGGGCAATGAGCAGTTCTTC. It specifies CASSRSGNEQFF.

This clonotype was observed many times. The genes are TRBV9 and TRBJ2-5; D is unresolved. Germline values: CDR1 SGDLS, CDR2 YYNGEE. Trimming left V 0 bases short and J 5 bases short, with 5 bases between. This CDR3 spans 12 amino acids. CDR3 DNA: TGTGCCAGCAGCGTAGCTGACGAGACCCAGTACTTC. Its translation is CASSVADETQYF.

The sample holds many counts of this clonotype. This chain joins TRBV7-2 and TRBJ1-1, with unresolved D. Germline V gene lookup returns CDR1 SGHTA and CDR2 FQGNSA. This CDR3 has 11 residues. Trimming pared 2 bases from V and 8 bases from J, leaving 6 bases between. The DNA for the CDR3 is TGTGCCAGCAGCTTAAACTCAGAAGCTTTCTTT. It is translated as CASSLNSEAFF.

This clonotype was seen repeatedly, ten times or more. The chain joins TRBV27 to TRBJ2-7; TRBD1 might be the D (5 bases). Germline V CDR1 and CDR2: MNHEY, SMNVEV (reference sequence). V shed 6 bases and J shed 4 bases, with 22 bases lying between them. The CDR3 covers 16 residues. The CDR3 here is CASSHGAAGQEYEQYF. The CDR3, as DNA: TGTGCCAGCAGCCATGGGGCAGCAGGGCAGGAATACGAGCAGTACTTC.

This clonotype was found many times. The CDR3 bases are TGCAGTGCTCCTAGCGGGGGGGCCTCAGATACGCAGTATTTT. This sequence encodes CSAPSGGASDTQYF. The V gene is TRBV20-1, the J gene TRBJ2-3; 12 positions agree with TRBD2. The CDR3 runs to 14 residues. From germline, CDR1 is DFQATT and CDR2 SNEGSKA (reference sequence). Trimming cost V 5 bases and J 4 bases; bases outside gene matches: 4.

The chain is built from TRBV6-5 and TRBJ1-2; D unresolved. Trimming took 2 bases from V and 3 from J, leaving 10 bases between them. Germline loops: CDR1 MNHEY, CDR2 SVGAGI. This CDR3 has 14 residues. CDR3 residues: CASSYGLGDYGYTF. The CDR3 nucleotides read TGTGCCAGCAGTTACGGCCTCGGCGACTATGGCTACACCTTC.

This clonotype showed up many times. The rearrangement joins TRBV6-2 or TRBV6-3 to TRBJ1-1; 7 bases align to TRBD1. Germline assignment: CDR1 MNHEY and CDR2 SVGEGT. The CDR3 totals 15 residues. Trimming at V came to 6 bases and at J to 7 bases, leaving 14 bases not matched to a gene. In nucleotides, the CDR3 is TGTGCCAGCAGCCGAACAGGGGAACGGCGGGGTGAAGCTTTCTTT. Protein: CASSRTGERRGEAFF.

The V and J genes are TRBV18 and TRBJ2-5; D gene uncertain. The CDR3 is 13 amino acids. CDR1 and CDR2 from the germline V gene are KGHSH and LQKENI. With 0 bases removed from V and 3 bases from J, the gap between germline ends came to 5 bases. The DNA of the CDR3 is TGTGCCAGCTCACCACCGATAAAAGAGACCCAGTACTTC. It encodes CASSPPIKETQYF.

A few counts support this clonotype. V gene TRBV14 combines with J gene TRBJ2-7; the D is unclear. CDR1 is SGHDN and CDR2 is FVKESK in the germline V gene. This CDR3 region has 16 residues. V was shortened by 0 bases and J by 0 bases, with 12 bases between the two germline ends. CDR3: CASSQDPGRLSYEQYF. The CDR3 nucleotides read TGTGCCAGCAGCCAAGATCCTGGACGGCTCTCCTACGAGCAGTACTTC.

This clonotype was detected many times. This chain joins TRBV6-2 or TRBV6-3 and TRBJ2-7, with D hard to call. CDR1 MNHEY and CDR2 SVGEGT come from the germline V gene. The CDR3 has 12 residues. V dropped 3 bases and J dropped 2 bases, with 5 bases sitting between them. The CDR3 DNA is TGTGCCAGCAGTTATCCGGCCTACGAGCAGTACTTC. This sequence encodes CASSYPAYEQYF.

This clonotype was detected ten times or more. V usage is TRBV20-1 and J usage is TRBJ2-4, with a possible D match to TRBD1 (5 bases). Trimming left V 3 bases short and J 0 bases short, with 9 bases between. The CDR3 runs 14 residues. Germline values: CDR1 DFQATT, CDR2 SNEGSKA (reference sequence). The CDR3, as DNA: TGCAGTGCTAGTGGGGCTCTAGCCAAAAACATTCAGTACTTC. Translated, it gives CSASGALAKNIQYF.

This clonotype was picked up many times. J is TRBJ2-3 and V is TRBV5-5; no definite D call. The CDR3 has 11 amino acids. Deletions cut 5 bases from V and 4 bases from J, with 5 bases between. CDR1 is SGHKS, CDR2 YYEKEE, per germline (reference sequence). CDR3 sequence (DNA): TGTGCCAGCAGGATATCAGATACGCAGTATTTT. As protein: CASRISDTQYF.

This clonotype was seen at least ten times. The chain combines TRBV7-6 with TRBJ1-1; D unclear. Germline lookup yields CDR1 SGHVS and CDR2 FNYEAQ. The CDR3 loop spans 13 amino acids. Between the trimmed V and J ends, which lost 4 bases and 1 base, there was a span of 7 bases. CDR3 nucleotides: TGTGCCAGCAGCTCCCAGGAGAACACTGAAGCTTTCTTT. It specifies CASSSQENTEAFF.

There are many counts of this clonotype. This chain connects TRBV7-2 to TRBJ1-2; D call uncertain. CDR3 size: 15 residues. Trimming stripped 1 base from V and 4 bases from J, with 13 bases between. CDR1 is SGHTA and CDR2 is FQGNSA in the germline V gene. The CDR3 DNA reads as TGTGCCAGCAGCTTAGAGGCTAGGACGGGCTATGGCTACACCTTC. Amino acids: CASSLEARTGYGYTF. Full variable domain (remainder filled in from reference TRBV7-2 and TRBJ1-2): GAGVSQSPSNKVTEKGKDVELRCDPISGHTALYWYRQSLGQGLEFLIYFQGNSAPDKSGLPSDRFSAERTGGSVSTLTIQRTQQEDSAVYLCASSLEARTGYGYTFGSGTRLTVV.

The sample holds a few counts of this clonotype. This chain connects TRBV10-3 to TRBJ2-6, with 9 bases lining up with TRBD1. This CDR3 region has 19 residues. Germline V gene data show CDR1 as ENHRY and CDR2 as SYGVKD. The J segment lost 2 bases and the V segment lost 1 base, leaving 9 bases of the junction unmatched. The CDR3, as DNA: TGTGCCATCAGTGAGTTAGGGGACAGGGAAGGGACTGGGGCCAACGTCCTGACTTTC. This codes for CAISELGDREGTGANVLTF.

In this sample, this clonotype turned up many times. The rearrangement uses TRBV7-6 and TRBJ2-1; TRBD2 agrees at 10 bases. Germline V lookup: CDR1 SGHVS, CDR2 FNYEAQ. The CDR3 covers 16 residues. V shed 3 bases, J shed 6 bases, and the junction held 8 bases outside the gene matches. The CDR3 region is CASSFRASGGINEQFF. In DNA, the CDR3 is TGTGCCAGCAGCTTTAGGGCTAGCGGGGGCATCAATGAGCAGTTCTTC.

The rearrangement joins TRBV20-1 to TRBJ2-3; 10 bases align to TRBD1. Germline V CDR1 and CDR2: DFQATT, SNEGSKA (reference sequence). The CDR3 length is 15 residues. V was pared by 6 bases and J by 3 bases, with 9 bases of the junction left unmatched. The CDR3 coding sequence is TGCAGTGCGCCTGATCCGGGACAGGGGACAGATACGCAGTATTTT. Translation: CSAPDPGQGTDTQYF.

This clonotype has just a few counts. The gene calls are TRBV2 and TRBJ2-5; the D gene is possibly TRBD2 (6 bases). Trimming stripped 6 bases from V and 1 base from J, with 15 bases between. Germline loops: CDR1 SNHLY, CDR2 FYNNEI. This CDR3 comprises 15 residues. The CDR3 DNA sequence: TGTGCCAGCAGAGTTACCGGGAGACTCCAAGAGACCCAGTACTTC. Residues: CASRVTGRLQETQYF.